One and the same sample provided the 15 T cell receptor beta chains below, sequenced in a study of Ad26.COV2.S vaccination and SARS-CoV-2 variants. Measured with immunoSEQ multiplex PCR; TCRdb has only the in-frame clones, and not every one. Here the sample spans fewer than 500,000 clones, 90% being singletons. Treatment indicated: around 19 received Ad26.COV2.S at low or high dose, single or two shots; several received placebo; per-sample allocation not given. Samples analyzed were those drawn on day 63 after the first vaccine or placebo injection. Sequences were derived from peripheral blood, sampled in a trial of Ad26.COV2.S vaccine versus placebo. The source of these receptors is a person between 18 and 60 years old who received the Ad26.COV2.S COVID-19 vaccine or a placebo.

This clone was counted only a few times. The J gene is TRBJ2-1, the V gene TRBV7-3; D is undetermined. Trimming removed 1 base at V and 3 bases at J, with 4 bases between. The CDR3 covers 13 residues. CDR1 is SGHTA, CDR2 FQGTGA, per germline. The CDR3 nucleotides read TGTGCCAGCAGCTTAAGGGACTACAATGAGCAGTTCTTC. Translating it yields CASSLRDYNEQFF.

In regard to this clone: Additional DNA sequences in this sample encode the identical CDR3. DNA of the CDR3: TGTGCCAGCAGTTTAGGGACAGGATACGAGCAGTACTTC. It is translated as CASSLGTGYEQYF. The rearrangement joins TRBV27 to TRBJ2-7; the match to TRBD1 covers 8 bases. V was clipped by 2 bases and J by 4 bases; unmatched bases: 1. The CDR3 totals 13 residues. Germline V gene data show CDR1 as MNHEY and CDR2 as SMNVEV (reference sequence).

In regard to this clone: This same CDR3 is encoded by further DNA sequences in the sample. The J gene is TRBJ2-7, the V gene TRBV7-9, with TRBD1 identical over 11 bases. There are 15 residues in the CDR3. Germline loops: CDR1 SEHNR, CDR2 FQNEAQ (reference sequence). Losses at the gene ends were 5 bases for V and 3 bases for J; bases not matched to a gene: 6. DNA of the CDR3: TGTGCCAGCAGCCTCGGACAGGGGGCCGGCTACGAGCAGTACTTC. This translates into CASSLGQGAGYEQYF.

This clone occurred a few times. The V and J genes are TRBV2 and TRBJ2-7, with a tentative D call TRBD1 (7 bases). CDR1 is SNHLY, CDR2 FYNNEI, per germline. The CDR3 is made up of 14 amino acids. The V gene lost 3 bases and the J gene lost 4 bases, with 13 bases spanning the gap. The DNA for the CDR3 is TGTGCCAGCAGTGAGGAGGGGGCAGTATACGAGCAGTACTTC. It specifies CASSEEGAVYEQYF.

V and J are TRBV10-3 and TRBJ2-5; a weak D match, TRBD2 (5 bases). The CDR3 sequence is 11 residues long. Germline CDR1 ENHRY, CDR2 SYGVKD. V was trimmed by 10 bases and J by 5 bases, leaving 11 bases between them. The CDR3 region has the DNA TGTGCCACCAGATCGGGGGAGACCCAGTACTTC. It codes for CATRSGETQYF.

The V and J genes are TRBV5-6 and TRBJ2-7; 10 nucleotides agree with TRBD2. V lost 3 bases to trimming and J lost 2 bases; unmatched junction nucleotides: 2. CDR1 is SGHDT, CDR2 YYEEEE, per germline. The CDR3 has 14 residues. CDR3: CASSSLAGAYEQYF. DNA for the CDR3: TGTGCCAGCAGCTCTCTAGCGGGGGCCTACGAGCAGTACTTC.

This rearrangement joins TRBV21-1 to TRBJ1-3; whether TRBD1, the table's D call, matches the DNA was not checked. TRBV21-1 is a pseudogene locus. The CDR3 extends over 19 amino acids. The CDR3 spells CASSKIGLRRSFAGNTIYF. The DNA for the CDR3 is TGTGCCAGCAGCAAGATTGGTCTCCGCAGGTCTTTTGCTGGAAACACCATATATTTT.

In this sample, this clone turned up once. For the CDR3, the DNA is TGTGCCAGCAGCTTGCGGACAGGGGTGAACTTAAAGACCCAGTACTTC. It is translated as CASSLRTGVNLKTQYF. The V call is TRBV7-8, the J call TRBJ2-5; TRBD1 matches at 9 bases. Losses at the gene ends were 3 bases for V and 6 bases for J; bases not matched to a gene: 11. The CDR3 extends over 16 amino acids. Germline V gene data show CDR1 as SGHVS and CDR2 as FQNEAQ. The complete variable domain, with remaining parts taken from reference TRBV7-8 and TRBJ2-5, reads GAGVSQSPRYKVAKRGQDVALRCDPISGHVSLFWYQQALGQGPEFLTYFQNEAQLDKSGLPSDRFFAERPEGSVSTLKIQRTQQEDSAVYLCASSLRTGVNLKTQYFGPGTRLLVL.

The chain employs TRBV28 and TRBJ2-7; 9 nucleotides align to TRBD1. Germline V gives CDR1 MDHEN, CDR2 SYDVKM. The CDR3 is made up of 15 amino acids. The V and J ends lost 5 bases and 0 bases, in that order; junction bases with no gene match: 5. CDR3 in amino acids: CASSSRQGGSYEQYF. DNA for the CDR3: TGTGCCAGCAGTAGTAGACAGGGGGGCTCCTACGAGCAGTACTTC.

The CDR3 nucleotides are TGTGCCAGTAGTATTTCCAGGGCCCAGGGTGTACGACGTAGGTTCTCCTACAATGAGCAGTTCTTC. Its protein product is CASSISRAQGVRRRFSYNEQFF. The rearrangement joins TRBV19 to TRBJ2-1; D possibly corresponds to TRBD1 (5 bases). The CDR3 contains 22 residues. The germline V gene has CDR1 LNHDA and CDR2 SQIVND (reference sequence). V dropped 3 bases and J dropped 0 bases, with 30 bases sitting between them.

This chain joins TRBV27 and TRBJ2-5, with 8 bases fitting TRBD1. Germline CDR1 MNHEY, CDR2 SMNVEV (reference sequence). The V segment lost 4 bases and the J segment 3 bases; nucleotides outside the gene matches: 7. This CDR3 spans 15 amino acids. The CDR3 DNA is TGTGCCAGCAGTTCCTCAGGGGGCAGAAAAGAGACCCAGTACTTC. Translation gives CASSSSGGRKETQYF.

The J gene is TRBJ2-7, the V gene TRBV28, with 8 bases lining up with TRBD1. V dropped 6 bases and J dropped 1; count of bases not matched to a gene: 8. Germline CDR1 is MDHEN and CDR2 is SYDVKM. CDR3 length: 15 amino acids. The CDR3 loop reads CASRSPRGHSYEQYF. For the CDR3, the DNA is TGTGCCAGCAGAAGTCCCAGGGGGCATTCCTACGAGCAGTACTTC. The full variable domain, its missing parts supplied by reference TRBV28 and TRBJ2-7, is DVKVTQSSRYLVKRTGEKVFLECVQDMDHENMFWYRQDPGLGLRLIYFSYDVKMKEKGDIPEGYSVSREKKERFSLILESASTNQTSMYLCASRSPRGHSYEQYFGPGTRLTVT.

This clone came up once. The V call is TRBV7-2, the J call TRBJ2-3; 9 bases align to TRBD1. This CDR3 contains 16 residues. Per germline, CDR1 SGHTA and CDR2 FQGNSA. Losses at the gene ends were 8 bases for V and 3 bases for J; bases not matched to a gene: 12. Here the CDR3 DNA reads TGTGCCAGCCGGAGGTGGACAGGGGTTTCAACAGATACGCAGTATTTT. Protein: CASRRWTGVSTDTQYF.

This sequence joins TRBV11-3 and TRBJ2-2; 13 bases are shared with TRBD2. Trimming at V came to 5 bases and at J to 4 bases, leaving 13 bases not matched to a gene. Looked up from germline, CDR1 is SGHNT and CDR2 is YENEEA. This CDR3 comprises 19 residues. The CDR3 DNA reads TGTGCCAGCAGCACGGGACTAGCGGGACCCGGAGTTGGCACCGGGGAGCTGTTTTTT. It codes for CASSTGLAGPGVGTGELFF.

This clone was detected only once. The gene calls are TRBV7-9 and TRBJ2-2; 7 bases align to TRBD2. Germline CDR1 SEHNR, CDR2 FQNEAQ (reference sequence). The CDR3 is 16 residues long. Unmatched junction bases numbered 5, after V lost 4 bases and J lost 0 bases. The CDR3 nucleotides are TGTGCCAGCAGCTGGGAGGGGCACGCGAACACCGGGGAGCTGTTTTTT. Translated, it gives CASSWEGHANTGELFF. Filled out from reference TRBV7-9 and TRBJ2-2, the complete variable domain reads DTGVSQNPRHKITKRGQNVTFRCDPISEHNRLYWYRQTLGQGPEFLTYFQNEAQLEKSRLLSDRFSAERPKGSFSTLEIQRTEQGDSAMYLCASSWEGHANTGELFFGEGSRLTVL.